This T cell receptor (beta chain) was documented in a study of CD8+ T cells in alopecia areata. The CDR3 covers 15 residues. V was shortened by 0 bases and J by 4 bases, with 14 bases between the two germline ends. Germline CDR1 and CDR2: SGHRS and YFSETQ. RNA extraction was followed by reverse transcription into cDNA, which acted as the sequencing template. The method was immunoSEQ multiplex PCR; TCRdb's version includes in-frame clones alone and lacks a portion of them. The table lists hundreds of thousands of clones, 60% of them singletons. Treatment given: oral pan-JAK inhibitor, 5-10 mg twice daily. Whole-study results and caveats: TCR sharing was clearer in mice than between patients, perhaps partly owing to patient HLA diversity.

In regard to this clone: Its antigen is unidentified.

Sequences were derived from CD4+ T cells sorted from blood, sampled at week 52, from a patient treated with tofacitinib. The receptor's source is a human donor with alopecia areata. The chain employs TRBV5-1 and TRBJ2-7, with a possible D match to TRBD1 (5 bases). DNA for the CDR3: TGCGCCAGCAGCTTGGCCGGGCAGTCAGGGTACGAGCAGTACTTC. It specifies CASSLAGQSGYEQYF. The complete variable domain, with remaining parts taken from reference TRBV5-1 and TRBJ2-7, reads KAGVTQTPRYLIKTRGQQVTLSCSPISGHRSVSWYQQTPGQGLQFLFEYFSETQRNKGNFPGRFSGRQFSNSRSEMNVSTLELGDSALYLCASSLAGQSGYEQYFGPGTRLTVT.